This T cell receptor beta chain stems from a study of blood T cell repertoires in COVID-19. Overall study: Donors in the United States, Italy and Spain gave samples during acute or convalescent COVID-19. The cDNA or gDNA used as material had been derived from T cells, B-cell-depleted T cells, or PBMCs.

V was pared by 8 bases and J by 6 bases, with 4 bases of the junction left unmatched. The CDR3 spans 12 residues. Germline CDR1 and CDR2: SNHLY and FYNNEI. Study processing details: Using reference gene primer amplification, nucleated cell counts were estimated. Some clones are missing from TCRdb's copy, which holds only in-frame ones; the method was immunoSEQ multiplex PCR. V, J and clone size are those of that table, while D and trimming were read from the DNA. The table records some 240,000 clones, roughly 89% of them present only once. The source material was peripheral blood. This chain uses TRBV2 with TRBJ2-5; 9 nucleotides line up with TRBD1. This sequence was found in a man in his 60s who had recovered from COVID-19. The CDR3 region is CASGQGLKTQYF. CDR3 nucleotide sequence: TGTGCCAGCGGACAGGGGTTGAAGACCCAGTACTTC.